A single TCR beta chain is shown here with its context. What it binds is unknown. The sample originates from a study of beta chain features in type 1 diabetes. Findings of the study overall: TCRB CDR3s from Type 1 diabetes patients were moderately but significantly shorter in all four CD4+ subsets.

As every portion of the isolated RNA was reverse transcribed, the sequencing read expressed TCRB transcripts. Clones were sequenced by immunoSEQ multiplex PCR, and TCRdb holds only the in-frame ones, with some missing. The sample contains 150,000 to 200,000 clones, around 8% of which appear only once. The clonotype originates from a woman between 40 and 55 years old with type 1 diabetes. The sequencing input was central memory CD4+ T cells from blood.

CDR3 region: CASSGRQQPNEKLFF. In DNA form, the CDR3 reads TGTGCCAGCTCCGGCCGACAGCAACCCAATGAAAAACTGTTTTTT. The genes are TRBV18 and TRBJ1-4; D might be TRBD1 (5 bases). Trimming pared 6 bases from V and 5 bases from J, leaving 16 bases between. There are 15 residues in the CDR3. Germline V gives CDR1 KGHSH, CDR2 LQKENI.